The rows below give T cell receptor beta chains drawn from one sample of a study of T cell changes during pregnancy in multiple sclerosis. TCRdb's table, derived via immunoSEQ multiplex PCR, lists solely in-frame clones and lacks some. The top ten hold roughly 1.5% of the sample, which has tens of thousands of clones, around nine tenths seen once. The sample in question was peripheral blood, obtained in the second trimester of pregnancy. These receptors all come from a female donor with multiple sclerosis, enrolled in a pregnancy study. The CDR3 runs from the conserved cysteine through the conserved F or W. A D gene is named only where the DNA matches it firmly. The size of a clone is reported for some rows only, either as once, few or many, or as a class for expanded clones.

j_gene,v_gene,d_gene,abundance,CDR3nt,CDR3aa
TRBJ1-5,TRBV19,NA,NA,TGTGCCACTCAAGGGGGTACCTATCTGAGCAATCAGCCCCAGCATTTT,CATQGGTYLSNQPQHF
TRBJ2-3,TRBV19,NA,few,TGTGCCAGTAGAACCGGGGGTCCCGGAGATACGCAGTATTTT,CASRTGGPGDTQYF
TRBJ2-2,TRBV18,NA,many,TGTGCCAGCTCCCCAGGAGGGAGAAACACCGGGGAGCTGTTTTTT,CASSPGGRNTGELFF
TRBJ1-5,TRBV7-9,NA,NA,TGTGCCAGCAGCTCGGCTCAGGGTAGCAATCAGCCCCAGCATTTT,CASSSAQGSNQPQHF
TRBJ1-6,TRBV30,TRBD1,NA,TGTGCCTGGGGACAGGAAAATTCACCCCTCCACTTT,CAWGQENSPLHF
TRBJ2-5,TRBV30,NA,NA,TGTGCCTGGAGTCCCGACCGAGGGTTGGTCCAGTACTTC,CAWSPDRGLVQYF
TRBJ2-3,TRBV12-5,TRBD2,once,TGTGCTAGTGGTATGGGGACTAGCGGGAGTACAGATACGCAGTATTTT,CASGMGTSGSTDTQYF
TRBJ1-1,TRBV12-5,TRBD1,NA,TGTGCTAGTGGTTTGGTGGGACAGGGGAACACTGAAGCTTTCTTT,CASGLVGQGNTEAFF
TRBJ2-5,TRBV10-3,TRBD2,few,TGTGCCATCAGTGATTCAAGACTAGCGGGAGAGGGCGAGACCCAGTACTTC,CAISDSRLAGEGETQYF
TRBJ2-2,TRBV5-1,TRBD1,NA,TGCGCCAGCAGCCCACGGACAGGAAACACCGGGGAGCTGTTTTTT,CASSPRTGNTGELFF
TRBJ2-6,TRBV29-1,TRBD1,once,TGCAGCGTTCCATCACCGGGACAGATCATGTATGGGGCCAACGTCCTGACTTTC,CSVPSPGQIMYGANVLTF
TRBJ1-3,TRBV18,TRBD1,NA,TGTGCCAGCTCCCCTACAGGGGGCACCGGAAACACCATATATTTT,CASSPTGGTGNTIYF
TRBJ2-7,TRBV4-3,NA,once,TGCGCCAGCAGCCAAGATTACATACCCTACGAGCAGTACTTC,CASSQDYIPYEQYF
TRBJ1-2,TRBV18,NA,NA,TGTGCCAGCTCACCTCCAGGGCCTTTCAACTATGGCTACACCTTC,CASSPPGPFNYGYTF
TRBJ2-7,TRBV7-2,TRBD1,NA,TGTGCCAGCAGCTTAGGTGGACAGGGTTACTACGAGCAGTACTTC,CASSLGGQGYYEQYF
TRBJ1-2,TRBV30,NA,NA,TGTGCCTGGAGTCCCAATGATGGCTACACCTTC,CAWSPNDGYTF
TRBJ2-3,TRBV7-7,NA,NA,TGTGCTAGCAGCTTAGGGACGGCGGGGGCCACAGATACGCAGTATTTT,CASSLGTAGATDTQYF
TRBJ1-4,TRBV27,NA,NA,TGTGCCAGCAGTCTGGCAGCAACTAATGAAAAACTGTTTTTT,CASSLAATNEKLFF
TRBJ2-2,TRBV4-2,TRBD2,NA,TGTGCCAGCAGCCAAGATCTACCTAGCGGAAACACCGGGGAGCTGTTTTTT,CASSQDLPSGNTGELFF
TRBJ2-2,TRBV28,NA,NA,TGTGCCAGCAGTTCCTTGATGGAGGAGACCGGGGAGCTGTTTTTT,CASSSLMEETGELFF
TRBJ2-7,TRBV6-1,TRBD1,NA,TGTGCCAGCAGTTCCGGGACAGAGAACTCCTACGAGCAGTACTTC,CASSSGTENSYEQYF
TRBJ2-7,TRBV29-1,NA,NA,TGCAGCGTTCGGGTGGGCGAGCAGTACTTC,CSVRVGEQYF
TRBJ2-5,TRBV30,NA,NA,TGTGCCTGGAGTCTCAGGGATGAGACCCAGTACTTC,CAWSLRDETQYF
TRBJ2-7,TRBV10-1,TRBD1,once,TGCGCCAGCAGTGTCGGGACAGACTTTTTACCCTACGAGCAGTACTTC,CASSVGTDFLPYEQYF
TRBJ2-6,TRBV7-9,NA,NA,TGTGGGGCTACCCCCTCTGGGGCCAACGTCCTGACTTTC,CGATPSGANVLTF
TRBJ1-1,TRBV2,TRBD1,NA,TGTGCCAGCAGCCCAACCGCCGGACAGGGGAGGACTGAAGCTTTCTTT,CASSPTAGQGRTEAFF
TRBJ2-2,TRBV6-4,TRBD1,NA,TGTGCCAGCAGCGATGGGACAGGGAGCACCGGGGAGCTGTTTTTT,CASSDGTGSTGELFF
TRBJ2-7,TRBV28,NA,NA,TGTGCCAGCAGTCCAACACAGGGCTCCTACGAGCAGTACTTC,CASSPTQGSYEQYF
TRBJ2-3,TRBV27,TRBD2,once,TGTGCCAGCAGTTTATCGATTCTAGCGGGAGGATACACAGATACGCAGTATTTT,CASSLSILAGGYTDTQYF
TRBJ2-3,TRBV9,NA,NA,TGTGCCAGCAGCCCCAGCGATCCAGATACGCAGTATTTT,CASSPSDPDTQYF
TRBJ2-2,TRBV5-1,TRBD2,NA,TGCGCCAGCAGCGGCGAGCGGGAGATTGCCGGGGAGCTGTTTTTT,CASSGEREIAGELFF
TRBJ2-3,TRBV7-2,TRBD2,NA,TGTGCCAGCAGCTTAGCGCCGGGACTAGCGGGAGAGGAGGATACGCAGTATTTT,CASSLAPGLAGEEDTQYF
TRBJ1-6,TRBV18,TRBD1,NA,TGTGCCAGCTCCCCGGGACAGCAATCACCCCTCCACTTT,CASSPGQQSPLHF
TRBJ2-7,TRBV7-9,TRBD1,NA,TGTGCCAGCAGCTTTACAGGGGCAATTCCCCGCAGCTACGAGCAGTACTTC,CASSFTGAIPRSYEQYF
TRBJ2-2,TRBV7-9,NA,NA,TGTGCCAGCAGCTTAGGCGGGAACACCGGGGAGCTGTTTTTT,CASSLGGNTGELFF
TRBJ1-2,TRBV27,NA,NA,TGTGCCAGCAGTTCCGGACAAAACCTCTATGGCTACACCTTC,CASSSGQNLYGYTF
TRBJ1-5,TRBV6-1,TRBD1,NA,TGTGCCAGCACCGGGACAGGGATTCAGCCCCAGCATTTT,CASTGTGIQPQHF
TRBJ2-2,TRBV5-1,TRBD1,NA,TGCGCCAGCAGCTCATGGGGACAGGGGGCAAGGAACACCGGGGAGCTGTTTTTT,CASSSWGQGARNTGELFF
TRBJ1-1,TRBV11-2,NA,NA,TGTGCCAGCAGCTTAGATTGGACACTACGGGACACTGAAGCTTTCTTT,CASSLDWTLRDTEAFF
TRBJ2-5,TRBV5-6,NA,NA,TGTGCCAGCAGCTTATTGGCAGGAGAGACCCAGTACTTC,CASSLLAGETQYF
TRBJ2-3,TRBV28,NA,NA,TGTGCCAGCAGTTTACCCCCAGGGGCAACAGATACGCAGTATTTT,CASSLPPGATDTQYF
TRBJ2-7,TRBV9,TRBD2,NA,TGTGCCAGCAGCCTTAGCGTGACTAGCGGGATTCAGGACGAGCAGTACTTC,CASSLSVTSGIQDEQYF
TRBJ2-1,TRBV7-9,TRBD2,once,TGTGCCAGCAGCTCGGGACTAGCTGGCTACAATGAGCAGTTCTTC,CASSSGLAGYNEQFF
TRBJ2-5,TRBV2,TRBD2,NA,TGTGCCAGCGGAGGACTAGCGGGACCACAAGAGACCCAGTACTTC,CASGGLAGPQETQYF
TRBJ1-2,TRBV14,NA,once,TGTGCCAGCAGCCGGTCAGGGATCCATGGCTACACCTTC,CASSRSGIHGYTF
TRBJ1-1,TRBV18,TRBD1,NA,TGTGCCAGCTCACCACAGGGGGCTCGGGCTGAAGCTTTCTTT,CASSPQGARAEAFF
TRBJ2-3,TRBV27,NA,NA,TGTGCCAGCAGTTTATCGTGGGGGGCAGATACGCAGTATTTT,CASSLSWGADTQYF
TRBJ2-2,TRBV18,NA,NA,TGTGCCAGCTCACCACGCGAGGGGGAAAACACCGGGGAGCTGTTTTTT,CASSPREGENTGELFF
TRBJ1-4,TRBV4-2,TRBD1,NA,TGTGCCAGCAGCCAAGATCTGGGACAGGGGTTTGAAAAACTGTTTTTT,CASSQDLGQGFEKLFF
TRBJ1-1,TRBV19,NA,NA,TGTGCCAGTACCCGGACAGCAATCATGAACACTGAAGCTTTCTTT,CASTRTAIMNTEAFF
TRBJ2-1,TRBV28,NA,NA,TGTGCCAGCAGTGCCTACAGGGCCCAGCTCAATGAGCAGTTCTTC,CASSAYRAQLNEQFF
TRBJ2-5,TRBV5-1,NA,once,TGCGCCAGCGCGGAAACAGGGGGGGCAGAGACCCAGTACTTC,CASAETGGAETQYF
TRBJ2-1,TRBV13,NA,NA,TGTGCCAGCAGCTTAACCTCGACGGGATACAATGAGCAGTTCTTC,CASSLTSTGYNEQFF
TRBJ1-2,TRBV27,NA,NA,TGTGCCAGCAGTTTTGGAGGACAGCCCTATGGCTACACCTTC,CASSFGGQPYGYTF